One sample yielded the 8 T cell receptor beta chains listed below, sequenced in a study of OX40 agonist ivuxolimab in advanced cancers. Measured with immunoSEQ multiplex PCR; TCRdb has only the in-frame clones, and not every one. This table holds around 18,000 clones, less than 95% found once. The source was CD4+ or CD8+ T cells sorted from blood, collected in a trial of the OX40 agonist ivuxolimab. These receptors were taken from an adult with an advanced solid tumor such as melanoma, head and neck, liver or kidney cancer.

The chain employs TRBV11-2 and TRBJ2-1; no definite D call. Germline V gene lookup returns CDR1 SGHAT and CDR2 FQNNGV. The CDR3 totals 12 residues. Trimming removed 4 bases at V and 3 bases at J, with 4 bases between. CDR3 sequence reads: CASSSDYNEQFF. CDR3 bases: TGTGCCAGCAGCTCAGACTACAATGAGCAGTTCTTC.

The chain links TRBV7-3 to TRBJ2-1; D is unresolved. V lost 4 bases, J lost 3 bases, and 7 bases lay in between. This CDR3 comprises 13 residues. Germline V gene data show CDR1 as SGHTA and CDR2 as FQGTGA. The CDR3: CASSSNNYNEQFF. DNA for the CDR3: TGTGCCAGCAGCTCCAACAACTACAATGAGCAGTTCTTC.

The chain joins TRBV2 to TRBJ2-1, with D unresolved. Trimming took off 6 bases at V and 1 base at J, with 10 bases between the two ends. Germline-derived CDR1 and CDR2 are SNHLY and FYNNEI. This CDR3 has 14 amino acids. CDR3 nucleotides: TGTGCCAGCAGGTGGACCAATTCCTACAATGAGCAGTTCTTC. Translation gives CASRWTNSYNEQFF.

This sequence joins TRBV9 and TRBJ2-3, with TRBD2 identical over 15 bases. Trimming took 0 bases from V and 0 from J; bases not matched to a gene: 5. The CDR3 is 19 residues long. Germline CDR1 reads SGDLS; CDR2 reads YYNGEE. CDR3 protein: CASSVGGLAGGPSTDTQYF. CDR3 bases: TGTGCCAGCAGCGTAGGGGGACTAGCGGGAGGACCTAGCACAGATACGCAGTATTTT.

This clone was seen a few times. This chain joins TRBV6-5 and TRBJ2-2; D is perhaps TRBD2 (5 bases). CDR3 size: 15 residues. From germline, CDR1 is MNHEY and CDR2 SVGAGI. Trimming left V 7 bases short and J 3 bases short, with 15 bases between. The CDR3 DNA follows: TGTGCCAGCACCTTACTCCCCGGGGACACCGGGGAGCTGTTTTTT. Protein product: CASTLLPGDTGELFF.

J is TRBJ2-3 and V is TRBV2, with 9 nucleotides matching TRBD2. Germline assignment: CDR1 SNHLY and CDR2 FYNNEI. The V segment lost 1 base and the J segment 7 bases; nucleotides outside the gene matches: 6. CDR3 length: 15 residues. The CDR3 spells CASSEEASGTNTQYF. CDR3 bases: TGTGCCAGCAGTGAAGAGGCTAGCGGGACAAATACGCAGTATTTT. Complete variable domain (other parts from reference TRBV2 and TRBJ2-3): EPEVTQTPSHQVTQMGQEVILRCVPISNHLYFYWYRQILGQKVEFLVSFYNNEISEKSEIFDDQFSVERPDGSNFTLKIRSTKLEDSAMYFCASSEEASGTNTQYFGPGTRLTVL.

The V gene is TRBV10-3, the J gene TRBJ2-7, with TRBD2 identical over 14 bases. Germline CDR1 and CDR2: ENHRY and SYGVKD. There are 15 residues in the CDR3. Losses at the gene ends were 6 bases for V and 7 bases for J; bases not matched to a gene: 8. This CDR3 is CAISVGTSGSDEQYF. The DNA for the CDR3 is TGTGCCATCAGCGTGGGGACTAGCGGGAGTGATGAGCAGTACTTC.

This clone appeared once. The V and J genes are TRBV5-1 and TRBJ1-5; 9 bases map to TRBD1. J gave up 2 bases and V 1 base, and 7 bases lay outside the gene matches. The CDR3 has 17 residues. CDR1 is SGHRS and CDR2 is YFSETQ in the germline V gene. Written as DNA, the CDR3 is TGCGCCAGCAGCTTGATAACAGGGGGCGGTGGCAATCAGCCCCAGCATTTT. It is translated as CASSLITGGGGNQPQHF.